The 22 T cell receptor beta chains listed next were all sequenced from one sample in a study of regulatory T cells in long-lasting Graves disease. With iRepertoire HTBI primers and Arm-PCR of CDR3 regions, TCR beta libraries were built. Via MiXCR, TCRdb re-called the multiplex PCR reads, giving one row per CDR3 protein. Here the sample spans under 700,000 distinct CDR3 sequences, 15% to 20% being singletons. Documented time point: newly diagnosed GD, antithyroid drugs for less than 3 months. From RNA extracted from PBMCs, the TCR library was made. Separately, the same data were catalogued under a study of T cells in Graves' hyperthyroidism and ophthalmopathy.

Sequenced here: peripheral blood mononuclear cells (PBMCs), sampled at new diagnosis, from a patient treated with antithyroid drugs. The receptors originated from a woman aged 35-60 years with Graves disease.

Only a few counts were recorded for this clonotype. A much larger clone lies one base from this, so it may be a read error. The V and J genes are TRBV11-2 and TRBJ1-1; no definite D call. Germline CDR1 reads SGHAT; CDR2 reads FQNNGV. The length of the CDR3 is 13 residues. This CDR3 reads CASSPSTYTEDFF. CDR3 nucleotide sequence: TGTGCCAGCAGCCCGTCAACTTACACTGAAGATTTCTTT.

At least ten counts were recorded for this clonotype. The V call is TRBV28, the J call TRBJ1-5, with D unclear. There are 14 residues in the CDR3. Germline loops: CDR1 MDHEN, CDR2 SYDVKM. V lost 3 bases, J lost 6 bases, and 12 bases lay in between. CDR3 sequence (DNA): TGTGCCAGCAGTTTTTTGGGGTACACTCAGCCCCAGCATTTT. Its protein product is CASSFLGYTQPQHF.

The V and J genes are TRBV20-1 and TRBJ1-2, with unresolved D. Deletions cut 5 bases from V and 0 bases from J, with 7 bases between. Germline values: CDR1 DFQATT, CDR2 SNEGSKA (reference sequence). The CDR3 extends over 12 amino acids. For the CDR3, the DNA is TGCAGTGCTCTACCTTCTAACTATGGCTACACCTTC. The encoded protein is CSALPSNYGYTF.

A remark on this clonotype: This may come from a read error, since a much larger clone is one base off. For the CDR3, the DNA is TGTGCCAGCAGTGACGCCGGGACCGTCTATGGCTACACCTTC. The encoded protein is CASSDAGTVYGYTF. The chain links TRBV6-1 to TRBJ1-2, with TRBD1 as a possible D gene (5 bases). The V end lost 3 bases, the J end lost 4 bases, and 12 bases lay between the germline ends. Germline CDR1 reads MNHNS; CDR2 reads SASEGT. This CDR3 spans 14 amino acids.

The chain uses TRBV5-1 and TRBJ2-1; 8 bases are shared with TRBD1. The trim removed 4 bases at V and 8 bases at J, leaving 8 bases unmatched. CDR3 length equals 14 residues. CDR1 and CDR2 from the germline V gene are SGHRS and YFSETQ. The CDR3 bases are TGCGCCAGCAGCCTAGACAGGGGATCGGATGAGCAGTTCTTC. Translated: CASSLDRGSDEQFF.

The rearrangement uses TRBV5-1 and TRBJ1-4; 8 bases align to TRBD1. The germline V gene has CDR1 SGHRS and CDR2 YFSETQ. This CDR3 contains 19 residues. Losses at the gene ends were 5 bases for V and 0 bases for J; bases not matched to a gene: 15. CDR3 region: CASSFGQGRTTTTNEKLFF. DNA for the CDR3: TGCGCCAGCAGTTTTGGACAGGGAAGAACAACCACAACTAATGAAAAACTGTTTTTT.

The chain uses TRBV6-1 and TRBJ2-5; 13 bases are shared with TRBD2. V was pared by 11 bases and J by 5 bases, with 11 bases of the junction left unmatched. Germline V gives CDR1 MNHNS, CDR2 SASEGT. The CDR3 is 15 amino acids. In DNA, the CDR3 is TGTGCCCCCCAACTAGCGGGGGGGCCTGAGGAGACCCAGTACTTC. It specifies CAPQLAGGPEETQYF.

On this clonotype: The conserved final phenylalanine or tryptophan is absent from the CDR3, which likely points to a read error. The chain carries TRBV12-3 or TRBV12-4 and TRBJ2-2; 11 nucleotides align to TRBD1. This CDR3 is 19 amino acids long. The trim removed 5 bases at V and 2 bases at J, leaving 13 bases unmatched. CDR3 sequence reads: CASSGPRTGGFTNTGELFS. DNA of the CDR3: TGTGCCAGCAGTGGCCCTCGGACAGGGGGCTTCACTAACACCGGGGAGCTGTTTTCT.

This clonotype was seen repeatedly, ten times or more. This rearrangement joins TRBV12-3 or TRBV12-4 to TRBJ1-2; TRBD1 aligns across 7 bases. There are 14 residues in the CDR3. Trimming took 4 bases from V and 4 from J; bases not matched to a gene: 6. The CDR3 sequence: CASSSTGFGYGYTF. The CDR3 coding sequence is TGTGCCAGCAGTTCGACAGGGTTCGGCTATGGCTACACCTTC.

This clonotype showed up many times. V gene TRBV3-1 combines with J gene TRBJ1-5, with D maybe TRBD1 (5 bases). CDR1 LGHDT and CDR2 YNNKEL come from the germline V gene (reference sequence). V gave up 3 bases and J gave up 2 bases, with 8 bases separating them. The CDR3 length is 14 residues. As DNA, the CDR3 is TGTGCCAGCAGCCACAGGGATGGCAATCAGCCCCAGCATTTT. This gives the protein CASSHRDGNQPQHF.

CDR3 in DNA: TGTGCCATCAGTTTAGGTAGCGGGGGACCCACAGATACGCAGTATTTT. This codes for CAISLGSGGPTDTQYF. The rearrangement uses TRBV10-3 and TRBJ2-3; 9 bases align to TRBD2. From germline, CDR1 is ENHRY and CDR2 SYGVKD. The CDR3 has 16 amino acids. Trimming cost V 5 bases and J 2 bases; bases outside gene matches: 8.

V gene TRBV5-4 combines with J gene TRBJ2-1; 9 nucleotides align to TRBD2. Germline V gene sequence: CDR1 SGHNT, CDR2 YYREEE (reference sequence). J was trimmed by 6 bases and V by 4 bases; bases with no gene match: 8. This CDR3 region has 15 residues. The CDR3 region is CASSKGSGGINEQFF. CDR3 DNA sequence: TGTGCCAGCAGCAAGGGCAGCGGGGGGATCAATGAGCAGTTCTTC.

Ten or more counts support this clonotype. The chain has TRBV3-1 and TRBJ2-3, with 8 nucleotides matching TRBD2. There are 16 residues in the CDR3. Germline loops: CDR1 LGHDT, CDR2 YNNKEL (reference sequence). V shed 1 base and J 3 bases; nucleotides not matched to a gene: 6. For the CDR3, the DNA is TGTGCCAGCAGCCAAGTATACGGCGGGGGGACAGATACGCAGTATTTT. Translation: CASSQVYGGGTDTQYF.

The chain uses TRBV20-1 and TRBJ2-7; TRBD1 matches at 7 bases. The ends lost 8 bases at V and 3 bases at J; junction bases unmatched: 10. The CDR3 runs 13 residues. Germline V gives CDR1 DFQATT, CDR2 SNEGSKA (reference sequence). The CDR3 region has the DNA TGCAGTCCTCTTGACAGGGCAGGCTACGAGCAGTACTTC. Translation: CSPLDRAGYEQYF.

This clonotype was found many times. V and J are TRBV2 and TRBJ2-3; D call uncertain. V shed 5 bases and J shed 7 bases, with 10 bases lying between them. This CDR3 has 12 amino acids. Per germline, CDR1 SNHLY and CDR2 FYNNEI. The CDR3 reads CASSFRLNTQYF. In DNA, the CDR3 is TGTGCCAGCAGTTTTCGGCTCAATACGCAGTATTTT.

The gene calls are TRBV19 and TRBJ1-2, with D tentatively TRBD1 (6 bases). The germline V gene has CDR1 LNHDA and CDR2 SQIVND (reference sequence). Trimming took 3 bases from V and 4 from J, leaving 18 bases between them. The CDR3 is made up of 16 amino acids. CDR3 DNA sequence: TGTGCCAGTAGTATGGGGGGGGCCGCTAACACCTATGGCTACACCTTC. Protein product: CASSMGGAANTYGYTF.

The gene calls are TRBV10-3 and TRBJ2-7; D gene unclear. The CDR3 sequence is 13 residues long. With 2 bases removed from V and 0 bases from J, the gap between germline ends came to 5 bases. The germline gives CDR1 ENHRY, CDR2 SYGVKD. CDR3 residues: CAISEKSSYEQYF. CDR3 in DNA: TGTGCCATCAGTGAGAAAAGCTCCTACGAGCAGTACTTC.

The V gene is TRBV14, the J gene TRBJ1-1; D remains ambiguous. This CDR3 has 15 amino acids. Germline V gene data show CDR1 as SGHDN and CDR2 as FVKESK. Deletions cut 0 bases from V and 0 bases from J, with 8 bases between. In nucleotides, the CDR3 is TGTGCCAGCAGCCAAGATTTCCGGATGAACACTGAAGCTTTCTTT. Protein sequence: CASSQDFRMNTEAFF.

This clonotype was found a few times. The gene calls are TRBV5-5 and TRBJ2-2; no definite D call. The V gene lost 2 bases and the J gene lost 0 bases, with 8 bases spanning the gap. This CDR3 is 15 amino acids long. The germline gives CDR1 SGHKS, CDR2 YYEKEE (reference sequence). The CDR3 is CASSFVPSNTGELFF. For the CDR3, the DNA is TGTGCCAGCAGCTTTGTGCCCTCGAACACCGGGGAGCTGTTTTTT. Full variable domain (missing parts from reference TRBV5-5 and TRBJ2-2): DAGVTQSPTHLIKTRGQQVTLRCSPISGHKSVSWYQQVLGQGPQFIFQYYEKEERGRGNFPDRFSARQFPNYSSELNVNALLLGDSALYLCASSFVPSNTGELFFGEGSRLTVL.

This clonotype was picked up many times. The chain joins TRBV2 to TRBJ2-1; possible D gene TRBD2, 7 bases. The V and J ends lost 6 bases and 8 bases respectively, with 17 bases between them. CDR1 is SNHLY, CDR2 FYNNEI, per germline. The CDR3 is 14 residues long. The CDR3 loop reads CASSRLAPGDEQFF. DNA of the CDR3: TGTGCCAGCAGCAGACTAGCCCCAGGGGATGAGCAGTTCTTC. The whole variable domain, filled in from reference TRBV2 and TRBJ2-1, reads EPEVTQTPSHQVTQMGQEVILRCVPISNHLYFYWYRQILGQKVEFLVSFYNNEISEKSEIFDDQFSVERPDGSNFTLKIRSTKLEDSAMYFCASSRLAPGDEQFFGPGTRLTVL.

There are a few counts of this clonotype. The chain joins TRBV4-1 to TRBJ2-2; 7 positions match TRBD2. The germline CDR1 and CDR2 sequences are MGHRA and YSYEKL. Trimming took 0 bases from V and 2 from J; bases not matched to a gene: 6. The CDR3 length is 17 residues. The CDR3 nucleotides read TGCGCCAGCAGCCAAGAGGGAGGGGCGGCAAACACCGGGGAGCTGTTTTTT. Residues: CASSQEGGAANTGELFF.

CDR3 sequence: CASSLGGLNGYTF. Written as DNA, the CDR3 is TGTGCCAGCAGCTTAGGGGGACTGAATGGCTACACCTTC. V usage is TRBV2 and J usage is TRBJ1-2; D may be TRBD1 (6 bases). The CDR3 extends over 13 amino acids. Germline V CDR1 and CDR2: SNHLY, FYNNEI. Deletions cut 6 bases from V and 6 bases from J, with 14 bases between.